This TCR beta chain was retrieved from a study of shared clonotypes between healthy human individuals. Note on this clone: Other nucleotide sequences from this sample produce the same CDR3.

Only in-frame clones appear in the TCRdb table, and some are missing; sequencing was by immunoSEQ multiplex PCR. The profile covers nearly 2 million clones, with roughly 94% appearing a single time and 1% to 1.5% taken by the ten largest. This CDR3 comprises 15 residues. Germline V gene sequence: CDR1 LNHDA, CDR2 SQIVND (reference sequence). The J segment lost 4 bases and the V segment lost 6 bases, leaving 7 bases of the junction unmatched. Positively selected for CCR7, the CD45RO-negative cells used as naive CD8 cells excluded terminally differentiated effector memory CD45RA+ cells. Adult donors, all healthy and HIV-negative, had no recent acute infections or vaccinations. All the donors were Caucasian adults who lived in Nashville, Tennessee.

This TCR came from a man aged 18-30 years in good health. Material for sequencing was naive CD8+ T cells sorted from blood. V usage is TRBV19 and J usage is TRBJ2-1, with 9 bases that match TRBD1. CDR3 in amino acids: CASSLTGTGYNEQFF. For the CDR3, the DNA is TGTGCCAGTAGCTTAACCGGGACAGGGTACAATGAGCAGTTCTTC.